The 20 T cell receptor beta chains reported below all come from one sample, sequenced in a study of cytomegalovirus exposure and HLA in healthy donors. The PCR was carried out with 60 Vbeta primers and 13 Jbeta primers. Clones were read by immunoSEQ multiplex PCR, and TCRdb kept only the in-frame ones, dropping some. The sample yields about 130,000 clones, around 81% seen once. Sequenced sample: PBMCs. Receptor source: a man between 18 and 35 years old in good health and CMV-seronegative.

The CDR3: CASSGVGSSYNSPLHF. The CDR3 nucleotides read TGTGCCAGCTCCGGTGTGGGGAGCTCCTATAATTCACCCCTCCACTTT. The rearrangement links TRBV13 to TRBJ1-6, with D hard to call. V gave up 8 bases and J gave up 0 bases, with 14 bases separating them. CDR3 length: 16 residues. Germline V gene data show CDR1 as PRHDT and CDR2 as FYEKMQ (reference sequence).

The rearrangement joins TRBV9 to TRBJ1-5, with D hard to call. Germline CDR1 and CDR2: SGDLS and YYNGEE. V was clipped by 0 bases and J by 3 bases, with 7 bases between them. The CDR3 runs to 14 residues. CDR3 sequence (DNA): TGTGCCAGCAGCGTAGCTGGCCTCAATCAGCCCCAGCATTTT. It is translated as CASSVAGLNQPQHF.

The CDR3: CASRPGTDYGYTF. CDR3 nucleotide sequence: TGTGCCAGCAGGCCCGGGACAGACTATGGCTACACCTTC. This chain links TRBV7-9 with TRBJ1-2, with 7 bases fitting TRBD1. Germline values: CDR1 SEHNR, CDR2 FQNEAQ (reference sequence). The CDR3 runs to 13 residues. V shed 6 bases and J 3 bases; nucleotides not matched to a gene: 4.

The J gene is TRBJ2-1, the V gene TRBV9, with a weak D call TRBD1 (5 bases). Germline CDR1 reads SGDLS; CDR2 reads YYNGEE. V was cut by 0 bases and J by 9 bases, with 10 bases left in between. CDR3 length: 13 amino acids. As DNA, the CDR3 is TGTGCCAGCAGCGTAGAAGGGGCTAGTGAGCAGTTCTTC. Amino acid sequence: CASSVEGASEQFF. The entire variable domain, with the rest obtained from reference TRBV9 and TRBJ2-1, is as follows: DSGVTQTPKHLITATGQRVTLRCSPRSGDLSVYWYQQSLDQGLQFLIQYYNGEERAKGNILERFSAQQFPDLHSELNLSSLELGDSALYFCASSVEGASEQFFGPGTRLTVL.

V is TRBV6-5 and J is TRBJ1-5; D is possibly TRBD1 (5 bases). The ends were cut back, 6 bases at V and 0 bases at J, with 12 bases in the middle. The CDR3 covers 15 residues. Germline-derived CDR1 and CDR2 are MNHEY and SVGAGI. The CDR3 region is CASRGTSYSNQPQHF. For the CDR3, the DNA is TGTGCCAGCAGGGGGACTTCCTATAGCAATCAGCCCCAGCATTTT.

The V and J genes are TRBV28 and TRBJ1-4; TRBD1 is a possible D gene (6 bases). The CDR3 has 15 amino acids. Germline V CDR1 and CDR2: MDHEN, SYDVKM. Between the trimmed V and J ends, which lost 8 bases and 7 bases, there was a span of 20 bases. The CDR3 here is CASGPAGARGEKLFF. DNA for the CDR3: TGTGCCAGCGGCCCAGCAGGGGCCCGAGGTGAAAAACTGTTTTTT.

This chain uses TRBV11-2 with TRBJ2-1; maybe TRBD2 (5 bases). The germline V gene encodes CDR1 SGHAT and CDR2 FQNNGV. The CDR3 is 15 residues long. Deletions cut 0 bases from V and 7 bases from J, with 13 bases between. CDR3 region: CASSLDVGVGNEQFF. The CDR3 DNA is TGTGCCAGCAGCTTAGATGTCGGGGTCGGGAATGAGCAGTTCTTC.

CDR3 in amino acids: CASSVLAGALSYEQYF. The CDR3 DNA reads TGTGCCAGCAGCGTCCTAGCGGGGGCTCTCTCCTACGAGCAGTACTTC. The rearrangement links TRBV9 to TRBJ2-7; 10 bases map to TRBD2. The germline CDR1 and CDR2 sequences are SGDLS and YYNGEE. The CDR3 spans 16 residues. V lost 2 bases and J lost 0; bases outside the gene matches: 5.

This chain connects TRBV10-3 to TRBJ2-7, with a weak D call TRBD1 (5 bases). The CDR3 extends over 12 amino acids. V was trimmed by 7 bases and J by 1 base, leaving 8 bases between them. The germline gives CDR1 ENHRY, CDR2 SYGVKD. The CDR3 coding sequence is TGTGCCATCACCGACAGTTCCTACGAGCAGTACTTC. It translates to CAITDSSYEQYF.

V gene TRBV27 combines with J gene TRBJ2-7; TRBD1 is a possible D gene (6 bases). The germline CDR1 and CDR2 sequences are MNHEY and SMNVEV (reference sequence). The CDR3 runs 14 residues. The germline V and J ends were trimmed by 5 bases and 1 base, with 12 bases remaining between them. The DNA of the CDR3 is TGTGCCAGCAGTCATGGGGGCTCATCCTACGAGCAGTACTTC. This encodes CASSHGGSSYEQYF.

This sequence joins TRBV28 and TRBJ1-5, with D tentatively TRBD1 (6 bases). Germline V gives CDR1 MDHEN, CDR2 SYDVKM. The CDR3 extends over 14 amino acids. V lost 3 bases, J lost 4 bases, and 10 bases lay in between. The CDR3 spells CASSFVGGNQPQHF. CDR3 sequence (DNA): TGTGCCAGCAGTTTTGTAGGGGGAAATCAGCCCCAGCATTTT.

This clone appeared once. The CDR3 loop is CASSQDRQGASPLHF. The CDR3 nucleotides read TGCGCCAGCAGCCAAGATAGGCAGGGGGCGTCACCCCTCCACTTT. This rearrangement joins TRBV4-3 to TRBJ1-6; the match to TRBD1 covers 8 bases. The trim removed 0 bases at V and 10 bases at J, leaving 5 bases unmatched. This CDR3 has 15 residues. CDR1 is LGHNA and CDR2 is YSLEER in the germline V gene.

V is TRBV5-4 and J is TRBJ2-2; 8 bases are a match to TRBD1. Germline CDR1 is SGHNT and CDR2 is YYREEE (reference sequence). The CDR3 is 14 residues long. V shed 0 bases, J shed 6 bases, and the junction held 1 base outside the gene matches. CDR3 nucleotide sequence: TGTGCCAGCAGCTTGGCGGACAGGGCCGGGGAGCTGTTTTTT. It encodes CASSLADRAGELFF.

This chain's CDR3 is CASSRPGVSDSPLHF. The CDR3 DNA is TGTGCCAGCAGTCGGCCCGGGGTCTCGGATTCACCCCTCCACTTT. The J gene is TRBJ1-6, the V gene TRBV6-1; D unclear. The V end lost 5 bases, the J end lost 8 bases, and 16 bases lay between the germline ends. CDR1 MNHNS and CDR2 SASEGT come from the germline V gene. The CDR3 covers 15 residues.

In DNA, the CDR3 is TGCAGCGTTGCGTCCCGGGCTGGAAACACCATATATTTT. Its translation is CSVASRAGNTIYF. The chain joins TRBV29-1 to TRBJ1-3; D remains unclear. Germline V lookup: CDR1 SQVTM, CDR2 ANQGSEA. This CDR3 comprises 13 residues. Trimming stripped 4 bases from V and 2 bases from J, with 9 bases between.

V is TRBV4-3 and J is TRBJ2-1; 8 bases agree with TRBD1. From germline, CDR1 is LGHNA and CDR2 YSLEER. V lost 0 bases and J lost 3; bases outside the gene matches: 4. The CDR3 spans 16 residues. CDR3 coding DNA: TGCGCCAGCAGCCAAGACGGACAGGGATACTACAATGAGCAGTTCTTC. Residues: CASSQDGQGYYNEQFF.

This chain connects TRBV7-2 to TRBJ1-1; 7 bases are shared with TRBD1. The germline CDR1 and CDR2 sequences are SGHTA and FQGNSA. V lost 5 bases to trimming and J lost 1 base; unmatched junction nucleotides: 7. CDR3 length equals 15 residues. CDR3 region: CASSPRRDRNTEAFF. CDR3 bases: TGTGCCAGCAGCCCCCGGAGGGACAGGAACACTGAAGCTTTCTTT.

This sequence joins TRBV27 and TRBJ1-1; TRBD1 matches 7 bases. This CDR3 has 15 residues. The V gene end was trimmed by 2 bases and the J gene end by 1 base; junction bases not matched to a gene: 4. The germline gives CDR1 MNHEY, CDR2 SMNVEV (reference sequence). This chain's CDR3 is CASSLNRDRNTEAFF. CDR3 sequence (DNA): TGTGCCAGCAGTTTAAACCGGGACAGGAACACTGAAGCTTTCTTT.

This clone was counted between two and nine times. The chain joins TRBV7-9 to TRBJ1-2, with D tentatively TRBD1 (6 bases). Trimming took off 6 bases at V and 4 bases at J, with 21 bases between the two ends. This CDR3 contains 16 residues. CDR1 is SEHNR and CDR2 is FQNEAQ in the germline V gene (reference sequence). The CDR3 DNA follows: TGTGCCAGCAGTCATCCGGACAGTTCGACACTCTATGGCTACACCTTC. Translating it yields CASSHPDSSTLYGYTF.

This clone was seen once. This chain uses TRBV30 with TRBJ1-1, with D hard to call. V shed 1 base and J shed 2 bases, with 14 bases lying between them. CDR1 and CDR2 (germline): GTSNPN, SVGIG (reference sequence). The CDR3 covers 15 residues. The CDR3 coding sequence is TGTGCCTGGAGTGCCGCAGACAAATCCAACACTGAAGCTTTCTTT. Translating gives CAWSAADKSNTEAFF.